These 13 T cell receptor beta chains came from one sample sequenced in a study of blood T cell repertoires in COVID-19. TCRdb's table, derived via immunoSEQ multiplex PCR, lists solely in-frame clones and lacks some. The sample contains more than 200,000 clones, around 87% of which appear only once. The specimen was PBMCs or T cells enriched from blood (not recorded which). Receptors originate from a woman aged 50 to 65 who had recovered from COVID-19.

This CDR3 reads CASSLRGRLAANSTGQYF. CDR3 nucleotide sequence: TGTGCCAGCAGCTTAAGGGGTAGACTAGCGGCCAACTCAACAGGGCAGTACTTC. This sequence joins TRBV7-9 and TRBJ2-7; 9 nucleotides agree with TRBD2. V was pared by 2 bases and J by 9 bases, with 20 bases of the junction left unmatched. The CDR3 length is 18 residues. Germline values: CDR1 SEHNR, CDR2 FQNEAQ (reference sequence).

Here the CDR3 reads CASSPITSGKYNEQFF. The DNA of the CDR3 is TGTGCCAGCAGCCCCATTACTAGCGGAAAATACAATGAGCAGTTCTTC. The chain carries TRBV5-4 and TRBJ2-1; 8 bases align to TRBD2. The CDR3 spans 16 residues. V trimming: 4 bases; J trimming: 4 bases; junction bases outside the gene matches: 10. In germline, CDR1 is SGHNT, CDR2 YYREEE (reference sequence).

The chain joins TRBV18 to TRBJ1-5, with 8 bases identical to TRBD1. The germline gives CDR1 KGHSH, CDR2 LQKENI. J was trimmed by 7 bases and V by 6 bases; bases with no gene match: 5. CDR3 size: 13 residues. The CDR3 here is CASSGTGEQPQHF. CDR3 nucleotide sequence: TGTGCCAGCTCCGGGACAGGAGAGCAGCCCCAGCATTTT.

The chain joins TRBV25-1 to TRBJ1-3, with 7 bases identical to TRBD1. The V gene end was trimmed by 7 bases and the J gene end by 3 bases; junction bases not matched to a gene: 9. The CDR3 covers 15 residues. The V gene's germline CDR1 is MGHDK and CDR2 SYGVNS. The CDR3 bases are TGTGCCAGCAAAGCCTCAGGGGGACTTGGAAACACCATATATTTT. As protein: CASKASGGLGNTIYF.

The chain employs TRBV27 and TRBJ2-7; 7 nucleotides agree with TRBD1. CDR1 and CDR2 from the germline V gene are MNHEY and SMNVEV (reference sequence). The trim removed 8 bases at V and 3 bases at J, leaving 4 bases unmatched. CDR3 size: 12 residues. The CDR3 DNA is TGTGCCAGCGGGGACAGTCTCTACGAGCAGTACTTC. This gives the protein CASGDSLYEQYF.

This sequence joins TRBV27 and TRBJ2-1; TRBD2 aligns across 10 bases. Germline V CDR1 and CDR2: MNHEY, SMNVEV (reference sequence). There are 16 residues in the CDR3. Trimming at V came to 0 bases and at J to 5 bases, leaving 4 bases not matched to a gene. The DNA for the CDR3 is TGTGCCAGCAGTTTATCTGGGACTAGCGTAAACAATGAGCAGTTCTTC. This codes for CASSLSGTSVNNEQFF.

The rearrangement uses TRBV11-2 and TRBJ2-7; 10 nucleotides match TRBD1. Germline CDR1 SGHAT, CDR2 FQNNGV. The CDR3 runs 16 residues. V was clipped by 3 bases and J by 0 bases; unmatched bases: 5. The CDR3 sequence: CASSFSGTGVSYEQYF. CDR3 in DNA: TGTGCCAGCAGCTTTAGCGGGACAGGGGTCTCCTACGAGCAGTACTTC.

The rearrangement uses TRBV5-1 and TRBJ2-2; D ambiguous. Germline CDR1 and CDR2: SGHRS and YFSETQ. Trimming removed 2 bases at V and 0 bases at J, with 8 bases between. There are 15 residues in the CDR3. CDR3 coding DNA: TGCGCCAGCAGCTTAACTGGTTCGAACACCGGGGAGCTGTTTTTT. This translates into CASSLTGSNTGELFF.

Here the CDR3 reads CASSVVQTGYGYTF. The CDR3 bases are TGTGCCAGCAGTGTAGTTCAAACGGGCTATGGCTACACCTTC. The chain joins TRBV2 to TRBJ1-2; D is unclear. V was shortened by 4 bases and J by 4 bases, with 13 bases between the two germline ends. CDR1 SNHLY and CDR2 FYNNEI come from the germline V gene. This CDR3 contains 14 residues.

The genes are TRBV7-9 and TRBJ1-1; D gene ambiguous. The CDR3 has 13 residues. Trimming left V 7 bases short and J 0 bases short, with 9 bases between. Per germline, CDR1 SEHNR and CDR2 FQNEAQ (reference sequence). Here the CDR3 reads CASTVTMNTEAFF. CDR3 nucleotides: TGTGCCAGCACCGTGACAATGAACACTGAAGCTTTCTTT.

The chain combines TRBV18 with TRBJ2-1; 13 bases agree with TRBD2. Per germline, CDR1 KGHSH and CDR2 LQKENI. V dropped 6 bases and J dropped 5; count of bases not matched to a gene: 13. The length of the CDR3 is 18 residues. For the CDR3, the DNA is TGTGCCAGCTCTCTTTGGACTAGCGGGAGTATTGGGAACAATGAGCAGTTCTTC. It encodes CASSLWTSGSIGNNEQFF.

Here the CDR3 reads CASSPNQAAVGQGEQYF. The CDR3 DNA sequence: TGTGCCAGCTCACCTAACCAGGCGGCAGTGGGACAGGGTGAGCAGTACTTC. The V gene is TRBV18, the J gene TRBJ2-7, with TRBD1 matching over 9 bases. V was clipped by 3 bases and J by 7 bases; unmatched bases: 16. Germline values: CDR1 KGHSH, CDR2 LQKENI. The CDR3 runs to 17 residues.

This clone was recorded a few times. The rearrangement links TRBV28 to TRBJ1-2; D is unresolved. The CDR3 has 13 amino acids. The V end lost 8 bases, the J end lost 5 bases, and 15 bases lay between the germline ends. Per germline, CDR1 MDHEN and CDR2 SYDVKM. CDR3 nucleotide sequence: TGTGCCAGCCTGTCCGGGAACCTTTATGGCTACACCTTC. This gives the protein CASLSGNLYGYTF.